Listed below are T cell receptor beta chains from one sample, sequenced in a study of neurological immune-mediated disorders. MiXCR, run by TCRdb on the 5' RACE reads, gives a single entry per CDR3 protein. The sample lists 55,000 to 65,000 distinct CDR3 sequences; approximately 11% were seen once. Sequences were obtained from PBMCs. These receptors were obtained from a woman aged 60-75 years with HTLV-1-associated myelopathy (HAM/TSP). The CDR3 runs from the conserved cysteine through the conserved F or W. A D gene is named only where the DNA matches it firmly. Clone size is shown for a subset of rows, as once, few, many or a class of expanded clone.

clone size,D gene,V gene,J gene,CDR3 protein,CDR3 DNA
-,TRBD1,TRBV10-3,TRBJ2-5,CAISRAGGQETQYF,TGTGCAATCAGTCGGGCAGGGGGCCAAGAGACCCAGTACTTC
many,-,TRBV29-1,TRBJ2-7,CSGAGASYEQYF,TGCAGCGGCGCGGGGGCCTCCTACGAGCAGTACTTC
many,-,TRBV4-1,TRBJ2-1,CASSPGYEQFF,TGCGCCAGCAGCCCCGGGTATGAGCAGTTCTTC
-,-,TRBV5-1,TRBJ1-4,CASSFLGSEKLFF,TGCGCCAGCAGCTTCCTAGGGAGTGAAAAACTATTTTTT
many,-,TRBV28,TRBJ2-1,CASRRLLSSYNEQFF,TGTGCCAGCAGGAGACTTCTTAGCTCCTACAATGAGCAGTTCTTC
many,TRBD1,TRBV5-1,TRBJ2-7,CASSLAQGAEGEQYF,TGCGCCAGCAGCTTGGCACAGGGGGCGGAAGGGGAGCAGTACTTC
many,-,TRBV29-1,TRBJ1-1,CSVEKRRGSTEAFF,TGCAGCGTTGAAAAGAGGCGAGGTTCCACTGAAGCTTTCTTT
few,TRBD2,TRBV3-1,TRBJ2-1,CASSQLAGSLTYNEQFF,TGTGCCAGCAGCCAACTAGCGGGATCACTAACCTACAATGAGCAGTTCTTC
many,-,TRBV28,TRBJ2-1,CASSLADGGNNEQFF,TGTGCCAGCAGTTTAGCCGATGGCGGTAACAATGAGCAGTTCTTC
many,TRBD1,TRBV4-1,TRBJ2-2,CASSQRTGKDTGELFF,TGCGCCAGCAGCCAACGGACAGGGAAGGATACCGGGGAGCTGTTTTTT
-,TRBD1,TRBV5-1,TRBJ1-2,CASSGGTGERYGYTF,TGCGCCAGCAGCGGGGGGACAGGCGAACGCTATGGCTACACCTTC
-,TRBD1,TRBV12-3/TRBV12-4,TRBJ2-5,CASSLQGVNQETQYF,TGTGCCAGCAGCTTACAGGGGGTCAACCAAGAGACCCAGTACTTC
many,-,TRBV20-1,TRBJ2-2,CSASDAGTGELFF,TGCAGTGCTAGTGATGCCGGCACCGGGGAGCTGTTTTTT
many,-,TRBV6-5,TRBJ2-7,CASSYSGEQYF,TGTGCCAGCAGTTACTCGGGCGAGCAGTACTTC
-,-,TRBV29-1,TRBJ1-1,CSVDIGAGRNTEAFF,TGCAGCGTTGATATCGGGGCCGGTCGAAACACTGAAGCTTTCTTT
many,-,TRBV15,TRBJ1-5,CATSPDLYSNQPQHF,TGTGCCACCAGCCCGGACCTTTATAGCAATCAGCCCCAGCATTTT
-,-,TRBV27,TRBJ1-1,CASTPAVISEAFF,TGTGCCAGCACTCCGGCGGTAATCTCTGAAGCTTTCTTT
many,-,TRBV7-3,TRBJ2-2,CASSSRGLQNTGELFF,TGTGCCAGCAGCTCCCGGGGCCTACAGAACACCGGGGAGCTGTTTTTT
many,-,TRBV5-1,TRBJ2-7,CASSLEVSAPYEQYF,TGCGCCAGCAGCTTGGAAGTTAGCGCGCCCTACGAGCAGTACTTC
many,-,TRBV3-1,TRBJ2-3,CASTGRDTQYF,TGTGCCAGCACGGGGAGGGATACGCAGTATTTT
many,-,TRBV25-1,TRBJ2-1,CASSALGQGEQFF,TGTGCCAGCAGTGCCCTGGGGCAGGGCGAGCAGTTCTTC
many,-,TRBV5-1,TRBJ1-5,CASSLGGGDWSNQPQHF,TGCGCCAGCAGCTTGGGAGGGGGGGATTGGAGCAATCAGCCCCAGCATTTT
few,-,TRBV15,TRBJ2-3,CATSRERGAGDTQYF,TGTGCCACCAGCAGAGAACGAGGTGCGGGAGATACGCAGTATTTT
many,-,TRBV29-1,TRBJ1-4,CSVLGREGEKLFF,TGCAGCGTTCTTGGCAGGGAAGGGGAAAAACTGTTTTTT
many,TRBD1,TRBV6-6,TRBJ1-2,CASIGTGLNYGYTF,TGTGCCAGCATAGGGACAGGCCTTAACTATGGCTACACCTTC
many,-,TRBV3-1,TRBJ2-3,CASSWTPSPGDTQYF,TGTGCCAGCAGCTGGACTCCCTCCCCGGGAGATACGCAGTATTTT
many,-,TRBV5-1,TRBJ1-1,CASSLEGPTEAFF,TGCGCCAGCAGCTTGGAAGGGCCCACTGAAGCTTTCTTT
many,TRBD1,TRBV5-1,TRBJ2-3,CASSGGQRTDTQYF,TGCGCCAGCAGCGGGGGACAGCGCACAGATACGCAGTATTTT
many,-,TRBV2,TRBJ2-7,CASSEVGGISGEQYF,TGTGCCAGCAGTGAGGTTGGCGGGATCTCGGGCGAGCAGTACTTC
many,-,TRBV27,TRBJ1-5,CASSRRGPSNQPQHF,TGTGCCAGCAGCCGAAGGGGACCCAGCAATCAGCCCCAGCATTTT